A single sample is the source of the 18 T cell receptor beta chains below, sequenced in a study of cytomegalovirus exposure and HLA in healthy donors. TCRdb's copy holds only in-frame clones and misses some; the assay was immunoSEQ multiplex PCR. The profile covers 250,000 or so clones, with just under 90% appearing a single time and around 2.6% taken by the ten largest. Source material: PBMCs. Receptors originate from a man younger than 35 in good health and CMV-seronegative.

The chain links TRBV4-3 to TRBJ2-7; TRBD1 matches 8 bases. Germline V gene sequence: CDR1 LGHNA, CDR2 YSLEER. V was clipped by 4 bases and J by 4 bases; unmatched bases: 6. The CDR3 is 14 amino acids. The CDR3: CASSRSTGVYEQYF. In DNA, the CDR3 is TGCGCCAGCAGCCGGTCGACAGGGGTTTACGAGCAGTACTTC.

For the CDR3, the DNA is TGTGCCAGCACACAGGGGCCCTCCTACGAGCAGTACTTC. Protein: CASTQGPSYEQYF. The chain combines TRBV28 with TRBJ2-7; TRBD1 aligns across 7 bases. The germline V gene encodes CDR1 MDHEN and CDR2 SYDVKM. Losses at the gene ends were 7 bases for V and 0 bases for J; bases not matched to a gene: 3. The length of the CDR3 is 13 residues.

This rearrangement joins TRBV18 to TRBJ2-1; 10 bases map to TRBD2. The CDR3 extends over 14 amino acids. Germline loops: CDR1 KGHSH, CDR2 LQKENI. V dropped 9 bases and J dropped 6; count of bases not matched to a gene: 8. CDR3 DNA: TGTGCCAGTGCGGTACTAGCGGGGAGCAATGAGCAGTTCTTC. Residues: CASAVLAGSNEQFF.

The V and J genes are TRBV5-1 and TRBJ2-2; 9 bases align to TRBD1. From germline, CDR1 is SGHRS and CDR2 YFSETQ. The J segment lost 6 bases and the V segment lost 3 bases, leaving 9 bases of the junction unmatched. The CDR3 consists of 16 residues. The chain's CDR3 is CASSSNSGTGSGELFF. The CDR3 DNA reads as TGCGCCAGCAGCTCTAACTCCGGGACAGGGTCCGGGGAGCTGTTTTTT.

The gene calls are TRBV9 and TRBJ2-7; 9 bases map to TRBD1. Trimming removed 2 bases from V and 4 bases from J; junction bases left unmatched: 7. The germline CDR1 and CDR2 sequences are SGDLS and YYNGEE. The CDR3 is 15 amino acids. As DNA, the CDR3 is TGTGCCAGCAGCGTTTCGACAGGGGGGGAGTACGAGCAGTACTTC. This sequence encodes CASSVSTGGEYEQYF.

The chain combines TRBV2 with TRBJ2-5; D is perhaps TRBD2 (5 bases). Germline V CDR1 and CDR2: SNHLY, FYNNEI. The CDR3 loop spans 13 amino acids. Deletions cut 4 bases from V and 5 bases from J, with 11 bases between. CDR3: CASSAGVIETQYF. CDR3 coding DNA: TGTGCCAGCAGTGCCGGGGTTATTGAGACCCAGTACTTC.

This chain joins TRBV11-2 and TRBJ2-7, with D possibly matching TRBD1 (5 bases). The CDR3 contains 15 residues. Looked up from germline, CDR1 is SGHAT and CDR2 is FQNNGV. V was cut by 5 bases and J by 7 bases, with 21 bases left in between. CDR3: CASSPLRGVSREQYF. CDR3 coding DNA: TGTGCCAGCAGCCCCCTAAGGGGCGTTTCTCGTGAGCAGTACTTC.

J is TRBJ2-5 and V is TRBV5-1; 7 nucleotides align to TRBD1. The CDR3 has 15 amino acids. Germline-derived CDR1 and CDR2 are SGHRS and YFSETQ. J gave up 2 bases and V 2 bases, and 6 bases lay outside the gene matches. The CDR3 loop is CASSLSGQPQETQYF. For the CDR3, the DNA is TGCGCCAGCAGCTTATCGGGACAGCCTCAAGAGACCCAGTACTTC.

V usage is TRBV27 and J usage is TRBJ2-1, with 8 bases identical to TRBD2. Germline V gene data show CDR1 as MNHEY and CDR2 as SMNVEV (reference sequence). The CDR3 length is 17 residues. J gave up 8 bases and V 5 bases, and 17 bases lay outside the gene matches. The CDR3 is CASSPQGVQRGLHEQFF. CDR3 in DNA: TGTGCCAGCAGTCCCCAGGGTGTGCAGCGGGGGCTGCATGAGCAGTTCTTC.

V usage is TRBV5-1 and J usage is TRBJ1-2; 9 nucleotides match TRBD1. V was clipped by 0 bases and J by 6 bases; unmatched bases: 6. CDR1 is SGHRS and CDR2 is YFSETQ in the germline V gene. The CDR3 has 15 amino acids. CDR3 loop: CASSLEQGAVNGYTF. CDR3 coding DNA: TGCGCCAGCAGCTTGGAACAGGGGGCGGTTAATGGCTACACCTTC.

In this sample, this clone turned up once. The chain carries TRBV28 and TRBJ1-5, with D hard to call. The CDR3 contains 14 residues. CDR1 is MDHEN and CDR2 is SYDVKM in the germline V gene. Trimming took 6 bases from V and 4 from J, leaving 13 bases between them. The CDR3 protein is CASRLAGGNQPQHF. CDR3 DNA sequence: TGTGCCAGCAGGTTGGCAGGAGGAAATCAGCCCCAGCATTTT.

The rearrangement uses TRBV28 and TRBJ2-3, with TRBD1 matching 11 bases. The junction had 7 bases not matched to a gene; V was cut back by 6 bases and J by 2 bases. Germline V gene lookup returns CDR1 MDHEN and CDR2 SYDVKM. This CDR3 spans 16 amino acids. CDR3 protein: CASRLQDRGLTDTQYF. The CDR3, as DNA: TGTGCCAGCAGGCTTCAGGACAGGGGGCTCACAGATACGCAGTATTTT.

V gene TRBV9 combines with J gene TRBJ1-1, with a weak D call TRBD1 (5 bases). V lost 0 bases and J lost 1, with 13 bases in between. Germline assignment: CDR1 SGDLS and CDR2 YYNGEE. This CDR3 contains 16 residues. CDR3: CASSVVGVSKNTEAFF. The CDR3 DNA sequence: TGTGCCAGCAGCGTAGTAGGGGTTAGTAAGAACACTGAAGCTTTCTTT.

The CDR3, as DNA: TGTGCCAGCGGGCGGGGGGCAGATACGCAGTATTTT. It encodes CASGRGADTQYF. The chain employs TRBV2 and TRBJ2-3; 8 bases agree with TRBD2. Trimming cost V 8 bases and J 4 bases; bases outside gene matches: 2. The CDR3 covers 12 residues. Germline CDR1 and CDR2: SNHLY and FYNNEI.

This clone was seen once. V is TRBV6-6 and J is TRBJ1-2, with D hard to call. The germline CDR1 and CDR2 sequences are MNHNY and SVGAGI (reference sequence). The CDR3 is made up of 14 amino acids. V lost 0 bases, J lost 3 bases, and 8 bases lay in between. The CDR3 nucleotides read TGTGCCAGCAGTTACTCGACGCAGGACTATGGCTACACCTTC. Translating gives CASSYSTQDYGYTF.

This chain links TRBV11-2 with TRBJ2-4, with TRBD1 matching over 10 bases. Germline V gives CDR1 SGHAT, CDR2 FQNNGV. This CDR3 spans 17 amino acids. V was clipped by 4 bases and J by 3 bases; unmatched bases: 9. The CDR3 bases are TGTGCCAGCAGCTCTACCCGGGACAGGGGAGTCAAAAACATTCAGTACTTC. Translation: CASSSTRDRGVKNIQYF.

With regard to this clone: Sequence at one end of the junction differs from germline and may be a read error. The gene calls are TRBV7-9 and TRBJ2-7; possibly TRBD1 for D (5 bases). The CDR3 is 14 amino acids. CDR1 is SEHNR and CDR2 is FQNEAQ in the germline V gene (reference sequence). The CDR3 reads CASSFGQDFWSVAF. CDR3 bases: TGTGCCAGCAGCTTTGGACAAGACTTCTGGTCAGTTGCTTTC. The full variable domain, in which reference TRBV7-9 and TRBJ2-7 provide the parts outside the CDR3, is DTGVSQNPRHKITKRGQNVTFRCDPISEHNRLYWYRQTLGQGPEFLTYFQNEAQLEKSRLLSDRFSAERPKGSFSTLEIQRTEQGDSAMYLCASSFGQDFWSVAFGPGTRLTVT.

This chain joins TRBV6-1 and TRBJ1-2; D is undetermined. Germline CDR1 is MNHNS and CDR2 is SASEGT. The CDR3 has 14 residues. Trimming stripped 6 bases from V and 6 bases from J, with 17 bases between. CDR3 in amino acids: CASSPGFGNDGYTF. CDR3 DNA: TGTGCCAGCAGCCCTGGCTTCGGGAATGATGGCTACACCTTC.